This T cell receptor beta chain is from a study of Graves' ophthalmopathy and Graves' hyperthyroidism. The wider study: Prior to any treatment, peripheral blood was collected at the time of initial diagnosis.

This clonotype was detected ten times or more. With 2 bases clipped from V and 3 bases from J, the junction kept 10 bases outside the gene matches. Germline loops: CDR1 MGHRA, CDR2 YSYEKL. The CDR3 extends over 17 amino acids. Amplified TCR beta CDR3 regions were obtained using RNA transcripts as template. RT-PCR in the first round used HTBI primers; a second-round multiplex PCR followed. TCRdb analysed the multiplex PCR reads with MiXCR anew, one entry per CDR3 protein. Here the sample spans under 350,000 distinct CDR3 sequences, 15% to 20% being singletons. The sample comprised peripheral blood. The clonotype originates from an adult man with Graves' ophthalmopathy. The chain is built from TRBV4-1 and TRBJ1-5, with 7 bases fitting TRBD1. CDR3 residues: CASSQPTGNHNNQPQHF. The CDR3 bases are TGCGCCAGCAGCCAACCGACAGGGAATCATAACAATCAGCCCCAGCATTTT.